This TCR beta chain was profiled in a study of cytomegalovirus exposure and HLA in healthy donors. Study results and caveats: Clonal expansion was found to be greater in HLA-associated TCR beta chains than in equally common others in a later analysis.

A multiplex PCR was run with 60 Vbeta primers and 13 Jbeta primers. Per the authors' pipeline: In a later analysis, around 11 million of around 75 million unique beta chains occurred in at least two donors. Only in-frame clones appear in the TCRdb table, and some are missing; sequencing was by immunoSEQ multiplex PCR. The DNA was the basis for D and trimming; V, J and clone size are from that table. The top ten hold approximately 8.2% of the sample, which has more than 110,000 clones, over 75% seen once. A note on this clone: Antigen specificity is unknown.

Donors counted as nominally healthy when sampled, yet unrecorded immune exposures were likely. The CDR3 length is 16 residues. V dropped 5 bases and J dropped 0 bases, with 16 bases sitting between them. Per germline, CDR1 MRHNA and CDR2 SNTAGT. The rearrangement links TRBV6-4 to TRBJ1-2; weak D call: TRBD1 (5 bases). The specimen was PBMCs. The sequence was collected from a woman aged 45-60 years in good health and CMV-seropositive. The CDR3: CASSYGGRDANYGYTF. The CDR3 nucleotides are TGTGCCAGCAGTTACGGGGGGAGGGATGCTAACTATGGCTACACCTTC.